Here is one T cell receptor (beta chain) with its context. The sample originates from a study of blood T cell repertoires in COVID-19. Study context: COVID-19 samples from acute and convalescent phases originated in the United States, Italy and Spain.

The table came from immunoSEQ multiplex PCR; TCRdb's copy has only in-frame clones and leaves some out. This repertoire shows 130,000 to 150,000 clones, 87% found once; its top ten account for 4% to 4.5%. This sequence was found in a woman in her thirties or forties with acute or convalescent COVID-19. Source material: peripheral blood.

The DNA for the CDR3 is TGCGCCAGCAGCGCGACAGGGGGCACTGAAGCTTTCTTT. Encoded protein: CASSATGGTEAFF. The rearrangement links TRBV5-1 to TRBJ1-1; 9 nucleotides match TRBD1. The germline V gene has CDR1 SGHRS and CDR2 YFSETQ. With V trimmed by 4 bases and J by 4 bases, 2 bases remained unmatched. This CDR3 contains 13 residues. The variable domain in full, completed from reference TRBV5-1 and TRBJ1-1, reads KAGVTQTPRYLIKTRGQQVTLSCSPISGHRSVSWYQQTPGQGLQFLFEYFSETQRNKGNFPGRFSGRQFSNSRSEMNVSTLELGDSALYLCASSATGGTEAFFGQGTRLTVV.